The 7 T cell receptor beta chains given below trace back to one sample, sequenced in a study of technical replicates of blood from a few donors. Clones were read by immunoSEQ multiplex PCR, and TCRdb kept only the in-frame ones, dropping some. The sample comprises around 76,000 clones, roughly 96% of which are singletons, and approximately 0.2% rests with the top ten. Sequencing was carried out using T cells isolated from PBMCs. All receptors come from a human donor in good health.

The chain is built from TRBV5-1 and TRBJ2-7; a weak D match, TRBD1 (5 bases). The length of the CDR3 is 15 residues. V dropped 4 bases and J dropped 2 bases, with 16 bases sitting between them. Germline assignment: CDR1 SGHRS and CDR2 YFSETQ. CDR3 residues: CASSLLGADTYEQYF. Here the CDR3 DNA reads TGCGCCAGCAGCCTCCTTGGGGCCGACACCTACGAGCAGTACTTC.

This chain links TRBV6-5 with TRBJ1-1; no clear D gene. CDR3 size: 14 residues. V lost 6 bases and J lost 8, with 19 bases in between. CDR1 and CDR2 from the germline V gene are MNHEY and SVGAGI. CDR3 sequence reads: CASSQGEASVEAFF. Here the CDR3 DNA reads TGTGCCAGCAGCCAAGGTGAGGCCAGCGTAGAAGCTTTCTTT.

The rearrangement joins TRBV7-9 to TRBJ2-3, with TRBD2 identical over 12 bases. This CDR3 contains 14 residues. CDR1 is SEHNR and CDR2 is FQNEAQ in the germline V gene (reference sequence). J lost 6 bases, V lost 5 bases, and 3 bases had no gene match. The DNA of the CDR3 is TGTGCCAGCAGCGCCACTAGCGGGAGGGATACGCAGTATTTT. This sequence encodes CASSATSGRDTQYF.

The rearrangement uses TRBV28 and TRBJ2-5, with D possibly matching TRBD1 (6 bases). The V gene lost 5 bases and the J gene lost 5 bases, with 18 bases spanning the gap. CDR3 length: 15 amino acids. CDR1 and CDR2 (germline): MDHEN, SYDVKM. CDR3: CASSAYREGSETQYF. The CDR3 nucleotides are TGTGCCAGCAGTGCTTACAGGGAAGGGAGCGAGACCCAGTACTTC.

This chain uses TRBV5-5 with TRBJ1-2; TRBD1 aligns across 7 bases. CDR3 length equals 15 residues. After removal of 2 bases from V and 9 bases from J, the junction contained 13 bases not matched to a gene. In germline, CDR1 is SGHKS, CDR2 YYEKEE (reference sequence). The CDR3 DNA is TGTGCCAGCAGCTTAGCCGGGACAGAGGACTCTCGCTACACCTTC. Translated, it gives CASSLAGTEDSRYTF.

This clone has a handful of counts. The V and J genes are TRBV5-6 and TRBJ1-1; D gene uncertain. The CDR3 length is 14 residues. The ends were cut back, 3 bases at V and 9 bases at J, with 18 bases in the middle. CDR1 and CDR2 from the germline V gene are SGHDT and YYEEEE. The CDR3 region is CASSSPSEEGKAFF. The CDR3 nucleotides are TGTGCCAGCAGCTCTCCTTCTGAGGAAGGCAAAGCTTTCTTT.

This chain links TRBV5-4 with TRBJ2-7; a weak D match, TRBD1 (6 bases). The V gene's germline CDR1 is SGHNT and CDR2 YYREEE (reference sequence). V was shortened by 1 base and J by 2 bases, with 13 bases between the two germline ends. The CDR3 length is 15 residues. The chain's CDR3 is CASSLFPSGAYEQYF. The DNA of the CDR3 is TGTGCCAGCAGCTTGTTCCCGTCAGGGGCCTACGAGCAGTACTTC. Full variable domain (rest looked up from reference TRBV5-4 and TRBJ2-7): ETGVTQSPTHLIKTRGQQVTLRCSSQSGHNTVSWYQQALGQGPQFIFQYYREEENGRGNFPPRFSGLQFPNYSSELNVNALELDDSALYLCASSLFPSGAYEQYFGPGTRLTVT.